Sequencing of this T cell receptor beta chain was carried out in a study of blood T cells in healthy people across ages. The CDR3 runs 15 residues. V shed 6 bases, J shed 9 bases, and the junction held 8 bases outside the gene matches. The germline gives CDR1 MNHEY, CDR2 SVGEGT. For the second PCR, which ran for roughly 6 to 11 cycles, a sample-barcoded 5' primer and a J-beta primer mix were used. TCRdb redid the calling of the 5' RACE reads with MiXCR, one entry per CDR3 protein. Of over 300,000 distinct CDR3 sequences listed, about 52% were seen once; the top ten hold approximately 51%. This chain links TRBV6-2 or TRBV6-3 with TRBJ2-1; 13 bases match TRBD2. This receptor was obtained from a man between 60 and 70 years old in good health. Sequencing input: blood. The CDR3 DNA follows: TGTGCCAGCAGCGGACTAGCGGGAGACCTTGGTGAGCAGTTCTTC. This sequence encodes CASSGLAGDLGEQFF.